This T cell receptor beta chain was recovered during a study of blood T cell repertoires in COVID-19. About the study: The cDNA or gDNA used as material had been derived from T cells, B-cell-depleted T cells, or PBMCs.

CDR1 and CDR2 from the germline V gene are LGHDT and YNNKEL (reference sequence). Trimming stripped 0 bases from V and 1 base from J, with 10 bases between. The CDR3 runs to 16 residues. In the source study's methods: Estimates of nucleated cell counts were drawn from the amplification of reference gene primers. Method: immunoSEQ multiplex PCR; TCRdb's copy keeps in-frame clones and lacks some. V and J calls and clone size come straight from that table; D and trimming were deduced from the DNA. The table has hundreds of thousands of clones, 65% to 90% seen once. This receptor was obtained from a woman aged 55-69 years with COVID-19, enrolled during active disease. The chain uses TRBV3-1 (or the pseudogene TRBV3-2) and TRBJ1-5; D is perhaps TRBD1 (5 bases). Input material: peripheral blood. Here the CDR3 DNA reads TGTGCCAGCAGCCAAGATAGGGCAGGGAGCAATCAGCCCCAGCATTTT. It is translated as CASSQDRAGSNQPQHF.